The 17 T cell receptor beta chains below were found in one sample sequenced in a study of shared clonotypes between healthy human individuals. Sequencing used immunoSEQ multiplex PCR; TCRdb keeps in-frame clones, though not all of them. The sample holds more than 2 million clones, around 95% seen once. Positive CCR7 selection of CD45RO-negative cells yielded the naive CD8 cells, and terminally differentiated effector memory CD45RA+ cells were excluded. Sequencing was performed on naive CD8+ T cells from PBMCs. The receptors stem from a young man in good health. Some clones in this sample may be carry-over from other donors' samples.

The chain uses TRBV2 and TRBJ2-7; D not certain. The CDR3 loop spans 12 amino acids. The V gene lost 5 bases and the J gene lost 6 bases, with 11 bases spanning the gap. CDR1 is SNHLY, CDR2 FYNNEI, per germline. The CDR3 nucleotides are TGTGCCAGCAGTCACGGTCTACTCGAGCAGTACTTC. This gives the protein CASSHGLLEQYF. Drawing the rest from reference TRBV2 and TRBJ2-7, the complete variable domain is EPEVTQTPSHQVTQMGQEVILRCVPISNHLYFYWYRQILGQKVEFLVSFYNNEISEKSEIFDDQFSVERPDGSNFTLKIRSTKLEDSAMYFCASSHGLLEQYFGPGTRLTVT.

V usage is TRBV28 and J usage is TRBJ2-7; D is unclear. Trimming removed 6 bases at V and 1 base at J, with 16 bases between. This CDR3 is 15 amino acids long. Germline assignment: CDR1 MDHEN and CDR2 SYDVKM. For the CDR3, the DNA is TGTGCCAGCAGCCTCCAGCTGACACCGTCCTACGAGCAGTACTTC. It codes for CASSLQLTPSYEQYF.

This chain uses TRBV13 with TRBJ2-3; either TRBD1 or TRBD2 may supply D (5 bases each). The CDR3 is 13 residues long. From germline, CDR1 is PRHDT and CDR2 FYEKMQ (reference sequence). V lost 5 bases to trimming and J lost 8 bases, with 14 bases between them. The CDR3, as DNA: TGTGCCAGCAGCCCCACGAAGGGGAGTACGCAGTATTTT. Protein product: CASSPTKGSTQYF.

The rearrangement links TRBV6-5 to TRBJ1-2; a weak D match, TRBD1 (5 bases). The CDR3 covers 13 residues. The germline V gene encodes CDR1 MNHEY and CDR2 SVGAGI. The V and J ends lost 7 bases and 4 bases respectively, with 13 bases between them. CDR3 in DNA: TGTGCCAGCAACCCCGACAGATTCTATGGCTACACCTTC. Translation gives CASNPDRFYGYTF.

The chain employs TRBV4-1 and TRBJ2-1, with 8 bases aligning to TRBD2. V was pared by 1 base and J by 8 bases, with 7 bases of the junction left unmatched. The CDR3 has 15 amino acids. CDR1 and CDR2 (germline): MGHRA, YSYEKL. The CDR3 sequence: CASSQGVAAGDEQFF. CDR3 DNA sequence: TGCGCCAGCAGCCAAGGGGTGGCAGCGGGAGATGAGCAGTTCTTC.

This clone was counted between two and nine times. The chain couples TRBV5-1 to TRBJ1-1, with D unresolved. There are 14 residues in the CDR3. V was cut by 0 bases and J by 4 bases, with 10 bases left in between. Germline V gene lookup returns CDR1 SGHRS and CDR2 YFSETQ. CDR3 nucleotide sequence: TGCGCCAGCAGCTTGGAAGGTCTAGGCACTGAAGCTTTCTTT. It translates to CASSLEGLGTEAFF.

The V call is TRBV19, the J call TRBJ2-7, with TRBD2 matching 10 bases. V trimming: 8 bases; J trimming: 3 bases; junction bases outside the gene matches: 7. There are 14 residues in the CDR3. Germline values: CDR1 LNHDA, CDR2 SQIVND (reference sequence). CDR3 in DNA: TGTGCCAGTTCCACCGGGACTAGCGACTACGAGCAGTACTTC. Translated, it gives CASSTGTSDYEQYF.

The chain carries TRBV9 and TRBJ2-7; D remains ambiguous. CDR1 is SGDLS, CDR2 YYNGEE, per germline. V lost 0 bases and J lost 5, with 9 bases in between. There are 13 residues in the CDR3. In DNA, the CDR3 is TGTGCCAGCAGCGTAGGATATAGGGACGAGCAGTACTTC. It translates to CASSVGYRDEQYF.

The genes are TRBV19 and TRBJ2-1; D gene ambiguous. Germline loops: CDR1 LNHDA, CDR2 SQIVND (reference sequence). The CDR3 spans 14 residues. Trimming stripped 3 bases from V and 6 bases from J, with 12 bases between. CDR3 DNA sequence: TGTGCCAGTAGTATTAGGCTAGGGCCCAATGAGCAGTTCTTC. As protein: CASSIRLGPNEQFF.

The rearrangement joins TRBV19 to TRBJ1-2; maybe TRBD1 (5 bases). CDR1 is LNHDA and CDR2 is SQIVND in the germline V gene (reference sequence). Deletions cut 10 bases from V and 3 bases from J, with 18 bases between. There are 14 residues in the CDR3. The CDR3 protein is CATKGEGIHYGYTF. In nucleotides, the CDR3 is TGTGCCACCAAGGGCGAGGGGATTCACTATGGCTACACCTTC.

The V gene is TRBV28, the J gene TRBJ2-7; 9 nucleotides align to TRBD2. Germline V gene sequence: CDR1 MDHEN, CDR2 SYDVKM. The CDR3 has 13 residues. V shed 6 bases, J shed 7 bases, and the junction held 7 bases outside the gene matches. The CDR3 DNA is TGTGCCAGCAGCCTCGGACTAGCGTGGGAGCAGTACTTC. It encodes CASSLGLAWEQYF.

The CDR3 region is CASSIASGTGLEQFF. DNA of the CDR3: TGTGCCAGCAGCATTGCTTCCGGGACAGGGCTTGAGCAGTTCTTC. J is TRBJ2-1 and V is TRBV13, with 9 bases aligning to TRBD1. After removal of 5 bases from V and 9 bases from J, the junction contained 11 bases not matched to a gene. Germline V CDR1 and CDR2: PRHDT, FYEKMQ (reference sequence). The CDR3 covers 15 residues.

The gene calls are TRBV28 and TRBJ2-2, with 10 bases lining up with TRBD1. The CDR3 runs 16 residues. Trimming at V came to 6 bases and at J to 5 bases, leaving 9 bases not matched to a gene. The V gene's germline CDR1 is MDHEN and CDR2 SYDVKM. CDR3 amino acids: CASSAVDRGWTGELFF. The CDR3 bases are TGTGCCAGCAGCGCCGTGGACAGGGGGTGGACCGGGGAGCTGTTTTTT.

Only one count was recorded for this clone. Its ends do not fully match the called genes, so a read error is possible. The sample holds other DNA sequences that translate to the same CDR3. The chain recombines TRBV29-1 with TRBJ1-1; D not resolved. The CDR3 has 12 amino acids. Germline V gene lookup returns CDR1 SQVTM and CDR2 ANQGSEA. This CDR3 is CSVEGMNTEAFF. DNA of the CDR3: TGCAGCGTGGAAGGTATGAACACTGAAGCTTTCTTT.

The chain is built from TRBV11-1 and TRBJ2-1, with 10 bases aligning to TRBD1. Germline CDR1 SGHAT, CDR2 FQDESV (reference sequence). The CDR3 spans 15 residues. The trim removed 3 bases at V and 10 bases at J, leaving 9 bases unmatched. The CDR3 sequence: CASSLSGTGVQEQFF. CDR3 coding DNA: TGTGCCAGCAGCTTGTCGGGGACAGGGGTTCAGGAGCAGTTCTTC.

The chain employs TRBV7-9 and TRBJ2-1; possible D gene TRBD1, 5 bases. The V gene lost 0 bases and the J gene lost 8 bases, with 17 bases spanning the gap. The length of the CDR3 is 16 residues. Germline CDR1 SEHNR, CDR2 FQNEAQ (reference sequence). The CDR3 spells CASSLATLATRDEQFF. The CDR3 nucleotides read TGTGCCAGCAGCTTAGCCACCTTGGCTACCAGGGATGAGCAGTTCTTC.

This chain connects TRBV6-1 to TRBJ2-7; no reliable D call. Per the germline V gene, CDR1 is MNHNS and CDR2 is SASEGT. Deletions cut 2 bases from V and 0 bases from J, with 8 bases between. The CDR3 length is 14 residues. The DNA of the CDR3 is TGTGCCAGCAGTGAAAACACCTTCTCCTACGAGCAGTACTTC. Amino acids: CASSENTFSYEQYF.